The 7 T cell receptor beta chains given below trace back to one sample, sequenced in a study of shared clonotypes between healthy human individuals. The table came from immunoSEQ multiplex PCR; TCRdb's copy has only in-frame clones and leaves some out. The sample records 2 million to 2.5 million clones, more than 85% being singletons. Sequencing input: naive CD4+ T cells from PBMCs. Subset noted: CD45RA+ positively selected. Receptor source: a man younger than 35 in good health. Some clones in this sample may be carry-over from other donors' samples.

The rearrangement links TRBV28 to TRBJ2-4, with 9 bases aligning to TRBD1. Germline CDR1 MDHEN, CDR2 SYDVKM. After removal of 7 bases from V and 4 bases from J, the junction contained 5 bases not matched to a gene. The CDR3 sequence is 14 residues long. The CDR3 DNA follows: TGTGCCAGCACCGCGGACAGGGGAAAAAACATTCAGTACTTC. Amino acid sequence: CASTADRGKNIQYF.

The J gene is TRBJ2-7, the V gene TRBV28, with 12 bases matching TRBD2. V shed 4 bases, J shed 2 bases, and the junction held 9 bases outside the gene matches. The length of the CDR3 is 17 residues. Germline CDR1 is MDHEN and CDR2 is SYDVKM. The CDR3 spells CASSSPHPSGRAYEQYF. The DNA for the CDR3 is TGTGCCAGCAGTTCCCCACACCCTAGCGGGAGGGCCTACGAGCAGTACTTC.

This clone was seen once. This CDR3 reads CASSQPRGYTF. CDR3 bases: TGTGCCAGCAGCCAACCTCGAGGCTACACCTTC. The chain carries TRBV28 and TRBJ1-2; the D is unclear. CDR3 length equals 11 residues. V was cut by 6 bases and J by 8 bases, with 10 bases left in between. Germline lookup yields CDR1 MDHEN and CDR2 SYDVKM.

The chain carries TRBV5-1 and TRBJ2-2, with 9 bases lining up with TRBD2. The CDR3 consists of 17 residues. In germline, CDR1 is SGHRS, CDR2 YFSETQ. Trimming removed 2 bases from V and 0 bases from J; junction bases left unmatched: 5. CDR3 residues: CASSFSAGGPNTGELFF. CDR3 coding DNA: TGCGCCAGCAGCTTTTCAGCGGGAGGACCGAACACCGGGGAGCTGTTTTTT.

This clone has only a few counts. The chain employs TRBV5-4 and TRBJ1-1; D not resolved. This CDR3 has 15 amino acids. The germline gives CDR1 SGHNT, CDR2 YYREEE (reference sequence). V was pared by 3 bases and J by 0 bases, with 12 bases between. The CDR3 DNA reads TGTGCCAGCAGCTCGGGGAAGGCCCTGAACACTGAAGCTTTCTTT. It translates to CASSSGKALNTEAFF.

The chain combines TRBV28 with TRBJ2-7; 11 bases are a match to TRBD2. The germline V gene has CDR1 MDHEN and CDR2 SYDVKM. V trimming: 5 bases; J trimming: 0 bases; junction bases outside the gene matches: 3. CDR3 size: 15 residues. CDR3 sequence reads: CASSTGTSGSYEQYF. As DNA, the CDR3 is TGTGCCAGCAGTACTGGGACTAGCGGCTCCTACGAGCAGTACTTC.

The chain uses TRBV27 and TRBJ2-3; TRBD1 or TRBD2 may be the D gene (5 bases each). Trimming pared 6 bases from V and 6 bases from J, leaving 19 bases between. CDR1 and CDR2 (germline): MNHEY, SMNVEV (reference sequence). The length of the CDR3 is 15 residues. The CDR3 bases are TGTGCCAGCAGAGCCGGGACGGTCGGAGCGGATACGCAGTATTTT. Translating it yields CASRAGTVGADTQYF.